This entry is about one T cell receptor (beta chain). The data stem from a study of T cell responses to AZD1222 COVID-19 vaccine. Sequencing was performed with immunoSEQ multiplex PCR; in TCRdb, only in-frame clones are kept and a portion is missing. The sample has around 78,000 clones, roughly 90% seen once. J was trimmed by 1 base and V by 1 base; bases with no gene match: 4. The germline V gene encodes CDR1 LGHNA and CDR2 YSLEER. This CDR3 is 16 amino acids long. The V call is TRBV4-3, the J call TRBJ2-1, with 7 bases fitting TRBD2. The sequences come from peripheral blood, collected 28 days after the second AZD1222 dose. This TCR was recovered from an adult who received the AZD1222 COVID-19 vaccine. The CDR3 DNA reads TGCGCCAGCAGCCAAGTAGGCGGGGGATCCTACAATGAGCAGTTCTTC. Translating it yields CASSQVGGGSYNEQFF.